This T cell receptor beta chain was sequenced in a study of monozygotic twins with inflammatory bowel disease. TCRdb reprocessed the 5' RACE reads and keeps a single row for each CDR3 protein, giving no DNA. The sample table sets out around 370,000 distinct CDR3 sequences. The source of this sequence is a human donor with ulcerative colitis or Crohn's disease, or a healthy co-twin of an affected twin (not recorded which). The sample comprised blood.

The chain's CDR3 is CASSRQTGGYQETQYF. The rearrangement links TRBV7-2 to TRBJ2-5; the D call of TRBD1 rests on TCRdb alone, since no DNA is present to check it. Germline lookup yields CDR1 SGHTA and CDR2 FQGNSA. This CDR3 spans 16 amino acids.